The source of this TCR beta chain is a study of shared clonotypes between healthy human individuals. The study's findings and limits: An expected dependence of interdonor clonotype sharing on sequencing depth was noted.

Profiled with immunoSEQ multiplex PCR; TCRdb holds only in-frame clones, not every one. This repertoire shows about 1 million clones, roughly 75% found once; its top ten account for approximately 1.5%. The CDR3 runs 15 residues. Germline V gene sequence: CDR1 MRHNA, CDR2 SNTAGT. The trim removed 4 bases at V and 8 bases at J, leaving 10 bases unmatched. Points on this clone: Its antigen is currently unknown.

The chain is built from TRBV6-4 and TRBJ2-1, with TRBD2 identical over 8 bases. Material for sequencing was memory CD4+ T cells sorted from blood. As for subset: CD45RA-negative fraction. This receptor was identified in a man younger than 30 in good health. The CDR3 reads CASSVGLAGGDEQFF. CDR3 bases: TGTGCCAGCAGTGTCGGACTAGCAGGAGGGGATGAGCAGTTCTTC.